This T cell receptor beta chain was sequenced for a study of shared clonotypes between healthy human individuals (dated by TCRdb to 2020 to 2021). In the study overall: Three men and a couple of women, aged 18 to 49 years, made up the cohort. Libraries were prepared and TCR repertoires were sequenced by different laboratories using diverse techniques, in order to increase sequencing depth and limit assay-specific biases. For each donor, CD4 naive and CD4 memory were each run on three plates, CD8 naive on two plates, and CD8 memory on one plate. Blood TCR repertoires of about 5 healthy adults were deeply sequenced to estimate repertoire size and the extent of clonotype sharing between individuals. Between about 0.8 and 9 billion PBMCs per donor were obtained by leukapheresis. Paper-wide results and their limitations: Incomplete sequencing was indicated by rarefaction of sorted-subset datasets, despite the large sequencing depth. Estimated clonotype richness was generally larger for naive than for memory subsets. Sampling was restricted to blood, and TCR repertoires in tissue are likely to differ from TCR repertoires in blood. Pairwise subsampling led to the expectation that sequencing depth would affect the degree of clonotype sharing among donors. Because the study included only a small number of donors, the genetic and exposure-history diversity represented was limited. Compared with non-shared clonotypes, clonotypes shared by all four sorted-subset donors had higher generation probabilities. When four donors were compared, the shared fraction of clonotypes was about 5% for naive CD4, more than 3% for naive CD8, 2% to 2.5% for memory CD4, and less than 0.45% for memory CD8.

Turning to this clone: What antigen it recognizes has not been identified. No base quality values were provided; no much bigger clone lies one nucleotide off.

The donors were healthy, HIV-negative adults who had no recently reported acute infections or vaccinations. Only Caucasian adults living in Nashville, Tennessee, USA were represented among the donors. CD4+ T cells were enriched through magnetic negative selection, after which naive cells were positively selected on CD45RA and the remaining negative fraction served as the memory subset. Blood was collected by leukapheresis, and PBMCs were isolated by Ficoll-Histopaque density gradient centrifugation and then cryopreserved in liquid nitrogen vapor phase. Purity and quantity of every magnetically sorted T cell population were checked by analytical flow cytometry. From each sorted fraction, genomic DNA was isolated and quantified by UV absorbance on a Nanodrop 2000c. The cysteine opens and the phenylalanine closes a CDR3 of 15 amino acids. Only CDR3 DNA remains: 45 bases, in frame from the first base. The junction shows trimming of 1 base on V and 4 bases on J, plus 13 bases between the germline ends. According to the germline V gene, CDR1 reads SGHTA and CDR2 reads FQGNSA.

TCR CDR3 regions were amplified from genomic DNA by multiplex PCR using the deep immunoSEQ assay. Extracted genomic DNA from each cell subset was spread evenly across all wells of several immunoSEQ 96-well plates, with each plate serving as a replicate. For sorted subsets, around 0.2 ug of genomic DNA, equivalent to around 29,000 T cell genomes, went into each replicate PCR. Purified libraries were measured with a Qubit 3.0 fluorometer, size-checked on a Bioanalyzer 2100, and measured again with the KAPA Library Quantification kit. Each immunoSEQ 96-well plate was sequenced on its own single-read 150-cycle Illumina NextSeq 550 flow cell. In the original analysis: Because the immunoSEQ output held only junctional sequences and lacked quality scores, the filtering could not match the filtering applied to full-length reads. To assign V/J genes and CDR3, sequences were annotated against IMGT germline references using PyIR, a Python wrapper for IgBLAST v1.9. Reads were filtered out if the reads had weak V/J assignments (E-value above 1e-6), no CDR3, stop codons, out-of-frame junctions, or ambiguous translated residues. V3J clonotypes were defined as sequences sharing the same inferred V gene, J gene, and CDR3 amino acid sequence. Percentage overlap between repertoires was calculated by dividing the number of shared unique clonotypes by the size of the smaller repertoire. Three approaches were used to assess repertoire richness: RTK rarefaction, the Chao1 estimator, and Recon v2.1 estimates of unobserved clonotypes. For all TCRbeta clonotypes obtained by the gDNA method from a few donors, generation probabilities were computed with OLGA. TCRdb provides this immuneACCESS table in a form limited to in-frame rearrangements. Some clones are lacking; in checked studies, under half of them reflect an unresolved V gene, and why the rest are absent is not known. The V and J calls and clone size were taken over from that table, and D and trimming were inferred from the DNA. This sample lists fewer than 3 million clones; 80% to 95% were detected once. The leading ten clones occupy approximately 0.41% of the sample.

Sequencing was carried out using naive CD4+ T cells from PBMCs. The sample's cell subset or site label, decoded: CD45RA+ positively selected. The rearranged segments are TRBV7-2 and TRBJ1-2; tentative D gene TRBD1, with 5 bases matching. The clonotype originates from a man younger than 35 in good health. Some clones in this sample may be carry-over from other donors' samples. The CDR3 corresponds to CASSLEGRETYGYTF. The base sequence is TGTGCCAGCAGCTTAGAGGGCAGGGAGACCTATGGCTACACCTTC.